This T cell receptor (beta chain) was observed in a study of radiotherapy plus CTLA-4 blockade in lung cancer. General study results and limits: The best prediction of response reportedly came from early blood T cell clone dynamics, with interferon-beta. Clones of tumor-derived TCRs expanded in blood after radiotherapy plus ipilimumab.

This table comes from immunoSEQ multiplex PCR, and its TCRdb copy is limited to in-frame clones, with some not included. This table holds tens of thousands of clones, roughly three quarters found once. Focal radiation was given together with CTLA-4 blockade (ipilimumab) to patients with chemo-refractory metastatic non-small-cell lung cancer. This clone appeared a single time. The antigen is not known. Germline V gene lookup returns CDR1 LNHDA and CDR2 SQIVND (reference sequence). This CDR3 spans 15 amino acids. V gave up 5 bases and J gave up 3 bases; unmatched junction bases: 7. This TCR was recovered from a human donor with non-small cell lung cancer who had stable disease on radiotherapy plus ipilimumab. The source material was peripheral blood, sampled from a patient treated with radiotherapy plus ipilimumab. The V call is TRBV19, the J call TRBJ2-3, with 8 bases aligning to TRBD1. The CDR3 spells CASSFGQGWTDTQYF. The CDR3 DNA reads as TGTGCCAGTAGTTTCGGACAGGGTTGGACAGATACGCAGTATTTT.